This T cell receptor beta chain was captured by sequencing in a study of vaccination effects on CD4 cells after COVID-19. Turning to the study itself: Either the mRNA-1273 or the BNT162b2 vaccine was given to participants as two doses. Two convalescent donors provided samples 16 days and one week before vaccination. Study outcomes and limitations: Clones arising from infection and from vaccination showed marked clonal contraction late after vaccination.

Viral peptide pool expansion of antigen-specific CD4+ T cells preceded sequencing in the ViraFEST assay. It was after approximately 11 days of culture that CD4+ T cells were isolated. The person had a PCR-confirmed SARS-CoV-2 infection during March to December 2020. Days 3 and 7 saw half the medium replaced with IL-2 medium. Libraries were prepared by immunoSEQ multiplex PCR; TCRdb keeps only in-frame clonotypes and omits some of them. The repertoire holds around 30,000 clones, 77% seen once, with under 25% in the top ten. The CDR3 extends over 17 amino acids. With 0 bases removed from V and 1 base from J, the gap between germline ends came to 12 bases. Looked up from germline, CDR1 is LGHNA and CDR2 is YNFKEQ. To note about this clone: Antigen unknown.

This material consisted of CD4+ T cells from PBMCs cultured with HCoV-NL63 spike peptides, taken before COVID-19 vaccination. The clonotype was recovered from a human donor who had a prior SARS-CoV-2 infection. The rearrangement links TRBV4-2 to TRBJ2-2; D is uncertain. The CDR3 here is CASSQDVGKQNTGELFF. In DNA form, the CDR3 reads TGTGCCAGCAGCCAAGATGTAGGAAAACAGAACACCGGGGAGCTGTTTTTT.